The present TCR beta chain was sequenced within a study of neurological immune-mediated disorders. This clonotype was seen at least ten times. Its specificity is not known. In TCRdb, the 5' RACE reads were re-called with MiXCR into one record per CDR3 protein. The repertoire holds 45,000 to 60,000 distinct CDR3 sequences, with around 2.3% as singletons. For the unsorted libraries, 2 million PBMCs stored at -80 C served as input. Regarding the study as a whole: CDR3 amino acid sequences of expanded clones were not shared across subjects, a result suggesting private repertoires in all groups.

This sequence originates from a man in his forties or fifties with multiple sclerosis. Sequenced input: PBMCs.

CDR3 protein: CASSLGNRGRQETQYF. The DNA for the CDR3 is TGCGCCAGCAGCTTGGGCAACAGGGGGAGACAAGAGACCCAGTACTTC. The rearrangement uses TRBV5-1 and TRBJ2-5, with 8 bases aligning to TRBD1. The trim removed 0 bases at V and 2 bases at J, leaving 6 bases unmatched. This CDR3 has 16 amino acids. Germline loops: CDR1 SGHRS, CDR2 YFSETQ.